This T cell receptor beta chain is drawn from a study of T cell responses to AZD1222 COVID-19 vaccine. Some clones are missing from TCRdb's copy, which holds only in-frame ones; the method was immunoSEQ multiplex PCR. The table records roughly 140,000 clones, around nine tenths of them present only once. As regards this clone: The antigen is not known.

The V and J ends lost 0 bases and 2 bases respectively, with 8 bases between them. The germline V gene encodes CDR1 SGHRS and CDR2 YFSETQ. CDR3 length: 14 residues. Points from the study as a whole: Spike regions recognized by vaccine-associated CD4 TCRs spanned the protein, led by 160-218 and 743-854. Seropositivity was recorded at baseline in only six AZD1222 recipients. The donor group comprised mostly white British people and more females; the analysis possibly underestimated clonal diversity.

The material was peripheral blood, obtained after recovery from COVID-19. This rearrangement joins TRBV5-1 to TRBJ1-1; D is undetermined. The receptor was isolated from an adult who had recovered from COVID-19. In nucleotides, the CDR3 is TGCGCCAGCAGCTTGGTGGTCTCTAACACTGAAGCTTTCTTT. Translating gives CASSLVVSNTEAFF. The full variable domain, in which reference TRBV5-1 and TRBJ1-1 provide the parts outside the CDR3, is KAGVTQTPRYLIKTRGQQVTLSCSPISGHRSVSWYQQTPGQGLQFLFEYFSETQRNKGNFPGRFSGRQFSNSRSEMNVSTLELGDSALYLCASSLVVSNTEAFFGQGTRLTVV.